These 12 T cell receptor beta chains came from one sample sequenced in a study of cytomegalovirus exposure and HLA in healthy donors. Sequencing was performed with immunoSEQ multiplex PCR; in TCRdb, only in-frame clones are kept and a portion is missing. The sample includes 100,000 to 150,000 clones, about 94% of them seen just once. Sequencing was done on a sample of PBMCs. Receptors originate from a woman aged 18-29 years in good health and CMV-seronegative.

This chain links TRBV27 with TRBJ2-3, with a weak D call TRBD2 (5 bases). The CDR3 loop spans 15 amino acids. Germline V CDR1 and CDR2: MNHEY, SMNVEV (reference sequence). Trimming removed 7 bases from V and 2 bases from J, with 16 bases in between. Here the CDR3 reads CASTPFGEYTDTQYF. In DNA, the CDR3 is TGTGCCAGCACTCCGTTCGGGGAGTACACAGATACGCAGTATTTT.

V is TRBV7-6 and J is TRBJ2-1; TRBD2 matches at 13 bases. With 4 bases clipped from V and 10 bases from J, the junction kept 7 bases outside the gene matches. Looked up from germline, CDR1 is SGHVS and CDR2 is FNYEAQ. The CDR3 covers 15 residues. CDR3 nucleotide sequence: TGTGCCAGCAGCTCAACTAGCGGGAGGGGGGGGGAGCAGTTCTTC. Translating gives CASSSTSGRGGEQFF.

This clone appeared a single time. The rearrangement uses TRBV5-1 and TRBJ1-1; perhaps TRBD1 as D (5 bases). CDR3 length equals 16 residues. The V and J ends lost 0 bases and 2 bases respectively, with 14 bases between them. CDR1 is SGHRS, CDR2 YFSETQ, per germline. The CDR3 is CASSLAIGDGNTEAFF. The CDR3 bases are TGCGCCAGCAGCTTGGCCATAGGGGATGGAAACACTGAAGCTTTCTTT.

The rearrangement links TRBV2 to TRBJ1-2; D is possibly TRBD1 (6 bases). Per the germline V gene, CDR1 is SNHLY and CDR2 is FYNNEI. The CDR3 has 13 residues. V was trimmed by 8 bases and J by 5 bases, leaving 15 bases between them. The CDR3 DNA reads TGTGCCAGCCACAGGGAGCAAACATATGGCTACACCTTC. Residues: CASHREQTYGYTF.

This clone was counted a single time. The V and J genes are TRBV7-9 and TRBJ2-7; 7 bases align to TRBD1. The V gene's germline CDR1 is SEHNR and CDR2 FQNEAQ (reference sequence). The V and J ends lost 4 bases and 1 base, in that order; junction bases with no gene match: 16. CDR3 length: 18 amino acids. The CDR3 coding sequence is TGTGCCAGCAGCTGGGAAGGTCCGCGGACAGGCGGATCCTACGAGCAGTACTTC. This translates into CASSWEGPRTGGSYEQYF.

The J gene is TRBJ1-1, the V gene TRBV7-3; D is uncertain. The CDR3 extends over 13 amino acids. The germline V gene has CDR1 SGHTA and CDR2 FQGTGA. The V and J ends lost 4 bases and 1 base respectively, with 7 bases between them. CDR3 nucleotides: TGTGCCAGCAGCTCCCAGAAGAACACTGAAGCTTTCTTT. Protein: CASSSQKNTEAFF.

The CDR3 sequence is CASRPDGQGWTEAFF. CDR3 nucleotide sequence: TGTGCCAGCAGACCCGATGGACAGGGTTGGACTGAAGCTTTCTTT. This rearrangement joins TRBV6-4 to TRBJ1-1, with TRBD1 matching 8 bases. This CDR3 is 15 amino acids long. Germline values: CDR1 MRHNA, CDR2 SNTAGT. Trimming removed 6 bases from V and 5 bases from J; junction bases left unmatched: 11.

This chain joins TRBV15 and TRBJ2-7; TRBD1 might be the D (5 bases). The CDR3 runs 12 residues. Germline CDR1 and CDR2: LNHNV and YYDKDF (reference sequence). Trimming shortened V by 4 bases and J by 3 bases, and 7 bases separated the two germline ends. The CDR3 is CATSNRFYEQYF. The CDR3 DNA reads as TGTGCCACCAGCAACAGGTTCTACGAGCAGTACTTC.

The CDR3 reads CAWSSNFPTRKKYEQYF. In DNA form, the CDR3 reads TGTGCCTGGAGTTCGAATTTCCCGACTAGAAAGAAATACGAGCAGTACTTC. The rearrangement links TRBV30 to TRBJ2-7, with TRBD2 as a possible D gene (6 bases). Per germline, CDR1 GTSNPN and CDR2 SVGIG (reference sequence). The CDR3 covers 17 residues. Trimming took 2 bases from V and 4 from J, leaving 24 bases between them.

This chain joins TRBV28 and TRBJ2-2, with D perhaps TRBD1 (5 bases). The CDR3 has 13 residues. Per germline, CDR1 MDHEN and CDR2 SYDVKM. V gave up 7 bases and J gave up 6 bases, with 12 bases separating them. As DNA, the CDR3 is TGTGCCAGCACTTATCAGGGTTCCGGGGAGCTGTTTTTT. This encodes CASTYQGSGELFF.

This clone was observed a single time. The chain has TRBV6-1 and TRBJ1-4; D is possibly TRBD1 (5 bases). Trimming left V 4 bases short and J 3 bases short, with 15 bases between. CDR1 MNHNS and CDR2 SASEGT come from the germline V gene. The CDR3 is 16 residues long. CDR3 DNA sequence: TGTGCCAGCAGTGCCAATATCGGGGGTTCTAATGAAAAACTGTTTTTT. Translating gives CASSANIGGSNEKLFF.

The chain is built from TRBV29-1 and TRBJ2-7; D possibly corresponds to TRBD2 (5 bases). CDR1 is SQVTM and CDR2 is ANQGSEA in the germline V gene. Between the trimmed V and J ends, which lost 2 bases and 6 bases, there was a span of 11 bases. The CDR3 length is 12 residues. Written as DNA, the CDR3 is TGCAGCGTTGAAAAGTCCGGGGTCGAGCAGTACTTC. Its protein is CSVEKSGVEQYF.